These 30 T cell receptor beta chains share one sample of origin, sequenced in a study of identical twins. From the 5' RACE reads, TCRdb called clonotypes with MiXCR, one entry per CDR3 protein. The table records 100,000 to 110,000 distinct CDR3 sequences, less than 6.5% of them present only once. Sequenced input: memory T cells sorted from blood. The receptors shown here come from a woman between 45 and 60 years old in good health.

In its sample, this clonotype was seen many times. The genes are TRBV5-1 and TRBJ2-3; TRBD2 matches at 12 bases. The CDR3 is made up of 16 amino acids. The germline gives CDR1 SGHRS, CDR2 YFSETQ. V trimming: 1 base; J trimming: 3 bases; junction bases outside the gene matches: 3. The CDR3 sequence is CASSLTLAGGTDTQYF. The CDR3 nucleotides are TGCGCCAGCAGCTTGACACTAGCGGGAGGTACAGATACGCAGTATTTT.

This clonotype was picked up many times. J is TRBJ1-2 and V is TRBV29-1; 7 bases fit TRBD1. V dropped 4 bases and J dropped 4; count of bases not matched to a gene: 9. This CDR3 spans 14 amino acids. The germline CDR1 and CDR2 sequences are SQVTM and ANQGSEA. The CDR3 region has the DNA TGCAGCGTTGGGTTATCGGGGACAGCCTATGGCTACACCTTC. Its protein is CSVGLSGTAYGYTF. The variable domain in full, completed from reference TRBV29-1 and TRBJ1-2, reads SAVISQKPSRDICQRGTSLTIQCQVDSQVTMMFWYRQQPGQSLTLIATANQGSEATYESGFVIDKFPISRPNLTFSTLTVSNMSPEDSSIYLCSVGLSGTAYGYTFGSGTRLTVV.

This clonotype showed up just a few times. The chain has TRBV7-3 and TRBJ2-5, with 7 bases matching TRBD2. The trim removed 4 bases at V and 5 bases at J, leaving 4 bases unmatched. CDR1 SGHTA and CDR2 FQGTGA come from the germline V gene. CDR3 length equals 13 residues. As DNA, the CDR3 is TGTGCCAGCAGCTCCGCGGGGGTTGAGACCCAGTACTTC. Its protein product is CASSSAGVETQYF.

The CDR3 region has the DNA TGTGCCAGCAGCTTAGATGGAGGGCTCTATGGCTACACCTTC. It is translated as CASSLDGGLYGYTF. The V gene is TRBV7-9, the J gene TRBJ1-2; D is unresolved. The germline gives CDR1 SEHNR, CDR2 FQNEAQ (reference sequence). The CDR3 loop spans 14 amino acids. Trimming shortened V by 1 base and J by 4 bases, and 10 bases separated the two germline ends.

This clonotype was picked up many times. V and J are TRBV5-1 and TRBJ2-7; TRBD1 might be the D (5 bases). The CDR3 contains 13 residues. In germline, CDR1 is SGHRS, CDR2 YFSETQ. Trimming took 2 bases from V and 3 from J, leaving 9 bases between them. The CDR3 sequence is CASSFGDSYEQYF. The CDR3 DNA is TGCGCCAGCAGCTTTGGCGACAGCTACGAGCAGTACTTC.

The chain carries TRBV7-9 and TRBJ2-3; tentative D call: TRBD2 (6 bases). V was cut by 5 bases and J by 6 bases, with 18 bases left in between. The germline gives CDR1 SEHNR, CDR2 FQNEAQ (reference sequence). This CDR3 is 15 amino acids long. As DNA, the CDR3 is TGTGCCAGCAGCGACAGACCTCAGCGGGCGGATACGCAGTATTTT. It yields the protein CASSDRPQRADTQYF.

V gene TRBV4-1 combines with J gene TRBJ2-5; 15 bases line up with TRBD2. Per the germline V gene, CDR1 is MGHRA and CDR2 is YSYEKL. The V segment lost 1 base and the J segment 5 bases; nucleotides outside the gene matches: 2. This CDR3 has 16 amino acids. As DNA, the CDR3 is TGCGCCAGCAGCCAAGGGGGACTAGCGGGAGGCGAGACCCAGTACTTC. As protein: CASSQGGLAGGETQYF.

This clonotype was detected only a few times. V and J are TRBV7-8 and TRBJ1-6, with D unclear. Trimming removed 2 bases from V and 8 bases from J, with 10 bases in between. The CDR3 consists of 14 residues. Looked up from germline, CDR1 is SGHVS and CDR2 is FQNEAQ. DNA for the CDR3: TGTGCCAGCAGCTTAAGGGCGGATTATTCACCCCTCCACTTT. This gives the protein CASSLRADYSPLHF.

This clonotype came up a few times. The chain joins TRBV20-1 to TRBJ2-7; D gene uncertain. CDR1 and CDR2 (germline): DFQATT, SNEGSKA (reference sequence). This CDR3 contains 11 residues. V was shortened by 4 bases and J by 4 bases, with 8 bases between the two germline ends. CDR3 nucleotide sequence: TGCAGTGCTACCGCAGAATACGAGCAGTACGTC. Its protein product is CSATAEYEQYV.

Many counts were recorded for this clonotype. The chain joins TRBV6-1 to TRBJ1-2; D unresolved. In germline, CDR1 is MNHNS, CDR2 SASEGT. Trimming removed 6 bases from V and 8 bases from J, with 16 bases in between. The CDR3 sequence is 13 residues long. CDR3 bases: TGTGCCAGCAGCGGCCTACACGGCGGGGGCTACACCTTC. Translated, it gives CASSGLHGGGYTF.

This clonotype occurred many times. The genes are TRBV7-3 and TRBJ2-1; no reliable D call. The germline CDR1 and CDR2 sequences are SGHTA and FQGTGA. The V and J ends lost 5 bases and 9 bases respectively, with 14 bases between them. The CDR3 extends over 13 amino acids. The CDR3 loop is CASSPNDRGEQFF. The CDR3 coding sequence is TGTGCCAGCAGCCCAAACGACCGAGGTGAGCAGTTCTTC.

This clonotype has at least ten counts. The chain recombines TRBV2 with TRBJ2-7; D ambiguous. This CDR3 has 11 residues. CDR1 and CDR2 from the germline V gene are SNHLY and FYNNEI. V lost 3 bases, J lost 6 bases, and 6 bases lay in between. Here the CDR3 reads CASSEGFEQYV. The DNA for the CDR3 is TGTGCCAGCAGTGAGGGGTTCGAGCAGTACGTC.

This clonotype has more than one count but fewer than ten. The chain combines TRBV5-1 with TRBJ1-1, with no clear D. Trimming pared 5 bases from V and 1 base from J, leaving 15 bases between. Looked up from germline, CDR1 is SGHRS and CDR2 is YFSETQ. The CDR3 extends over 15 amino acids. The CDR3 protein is CASSSDGLGNTEAFF. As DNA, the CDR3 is TGCGCCAGCAGTTCAGATGGGTTAGGGAACACTGAAGCTTTCTTT.

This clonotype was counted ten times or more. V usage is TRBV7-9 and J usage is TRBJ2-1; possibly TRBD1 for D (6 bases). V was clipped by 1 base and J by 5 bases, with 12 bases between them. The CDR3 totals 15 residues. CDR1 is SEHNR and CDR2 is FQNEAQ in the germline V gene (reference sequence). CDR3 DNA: TGTGCCAGCAGCTTAGACAGGGTAAAGGACAATGAGCAGTTCTTC. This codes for CASSLDRVKDNEQFF.

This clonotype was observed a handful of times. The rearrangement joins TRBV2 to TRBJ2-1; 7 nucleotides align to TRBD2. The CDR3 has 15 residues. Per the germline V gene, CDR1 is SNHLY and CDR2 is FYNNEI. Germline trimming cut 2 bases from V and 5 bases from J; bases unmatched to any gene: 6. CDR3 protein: CASSETGGGNNEQFF. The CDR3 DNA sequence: TGTGCCAGCAGTGAAACGGGAGGAGGAAACAATGAGCAGTTCTTC. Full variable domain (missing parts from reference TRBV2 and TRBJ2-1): EPEVTQTPSHQVTQMGQEVILRCVPISNHLYFYWYRQILGQKVEFLVSFYNNEISEKSEIFDDQFSVERPDGSNFTLKIRSTKLEDSAMYFCASSETGGGNNEQFFGPGTRLTVL.

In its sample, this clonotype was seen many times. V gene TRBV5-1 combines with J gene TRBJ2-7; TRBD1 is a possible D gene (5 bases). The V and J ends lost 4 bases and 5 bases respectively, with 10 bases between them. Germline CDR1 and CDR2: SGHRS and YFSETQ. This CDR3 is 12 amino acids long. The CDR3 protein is CASSNRGDEQYV. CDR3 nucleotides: TGCGCCAGCAGCAATAGGGGCGACGAGCAGTACGTC.

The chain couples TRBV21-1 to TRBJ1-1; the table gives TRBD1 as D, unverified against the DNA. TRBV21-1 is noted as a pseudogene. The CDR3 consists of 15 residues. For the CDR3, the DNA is TGTGCCGGACGAGGGGTCGGTCCGAAGGACACTGAAGCTTTCTTT. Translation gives CAGRGVGPKDTEAFF.

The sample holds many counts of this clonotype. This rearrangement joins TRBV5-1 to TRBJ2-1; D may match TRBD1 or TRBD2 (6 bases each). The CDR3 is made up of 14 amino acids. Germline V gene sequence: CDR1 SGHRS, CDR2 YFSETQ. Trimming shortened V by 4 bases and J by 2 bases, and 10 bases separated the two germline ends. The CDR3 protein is CASSRGPTYNEQFF. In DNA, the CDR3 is TGCGCCAGCAGCCGGGGGCCTACCTACAATGAGCAGTTCTTC.

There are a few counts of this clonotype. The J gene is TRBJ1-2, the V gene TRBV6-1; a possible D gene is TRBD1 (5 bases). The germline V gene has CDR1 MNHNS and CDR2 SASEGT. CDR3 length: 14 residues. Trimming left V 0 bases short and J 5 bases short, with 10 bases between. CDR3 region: CASSEAGPGYGYTF. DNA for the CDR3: TGTGCCAGCAGTGAAGCGGGTCCAGGGTATGGCTACACCTTC.

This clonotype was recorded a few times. CDR3 sequence reads: CASSSGPESEFF. CDR3 DNA sequence: TGTGCCAGCAGCTCGGGACCCGAGAGCGAGTTCTTC. The gene calls are TRBV11-2 and TRBJ2-1; D may correspond to TRBD1 or TRBD2 (5 bases each). Between the trimmed V and J ends, which lost 4 bases and 14 bases, there was a span of 15 bases. The CDR3 sequence is 12 residues long. The germline V gene encodes CDR1 SGHAT and CDR2 FQNNGV.

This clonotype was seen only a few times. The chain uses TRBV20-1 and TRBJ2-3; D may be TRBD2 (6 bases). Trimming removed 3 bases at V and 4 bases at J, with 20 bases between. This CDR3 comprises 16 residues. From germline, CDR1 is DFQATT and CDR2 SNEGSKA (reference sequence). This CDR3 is CSASRGSWGASDTQYF. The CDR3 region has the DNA TGCAGTGCTAGTCGGGGGTCTTGGGGAGCCTCAGATACGCAGTATTTT.

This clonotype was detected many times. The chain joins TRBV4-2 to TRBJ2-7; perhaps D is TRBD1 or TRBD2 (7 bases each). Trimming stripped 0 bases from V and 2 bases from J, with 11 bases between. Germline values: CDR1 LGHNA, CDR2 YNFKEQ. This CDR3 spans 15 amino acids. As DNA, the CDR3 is TGTGCCAGCAGCCAAGATCAGGGGGGGGCCTACGAGCAGTACTTC. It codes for CASSQDQGGAYEQYF.

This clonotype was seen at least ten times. The CDR3 DNA reads as TGTGCCAGCAGTGGGGACCTCCAGTTCTTC. Protein product: CASSGDLQFF. V and J are TRBV12-3 or TRBV12-4 and TRBJ2-1; possibly TRBD1 or TRBD2 for D (5 bases each). Deletions cut 5 bases from V and 13 bases from J, with 9 bases between. The CDR3 loop spans 10 amino acids.

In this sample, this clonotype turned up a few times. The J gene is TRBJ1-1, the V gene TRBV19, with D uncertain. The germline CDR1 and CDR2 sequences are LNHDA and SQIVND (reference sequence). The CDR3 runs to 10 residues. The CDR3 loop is CGAGNTEAFF. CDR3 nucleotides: TGTGGGGCGGGGAACACTGAAGCTTTCTTT. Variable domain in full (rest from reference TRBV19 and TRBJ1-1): DGGITQSPKYLFRKEGQNVTLSCEQNLNHDAMYWYRQDPGQGLRLIYYSQIVNDFQKGDIAEGYSVSREKKESFPLTVTSAQKNPTAFYLCGAGNTEAFFGQGTRLTVV.

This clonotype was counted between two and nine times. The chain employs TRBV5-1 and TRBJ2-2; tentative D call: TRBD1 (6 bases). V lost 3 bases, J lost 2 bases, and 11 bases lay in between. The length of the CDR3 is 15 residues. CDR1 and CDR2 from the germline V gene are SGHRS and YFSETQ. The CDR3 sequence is CASSYRQDNTGELFF. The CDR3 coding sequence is TGCGCCAGCAGCTACCGACAGGACAACACCGGGGAGCTGTTTTTT.

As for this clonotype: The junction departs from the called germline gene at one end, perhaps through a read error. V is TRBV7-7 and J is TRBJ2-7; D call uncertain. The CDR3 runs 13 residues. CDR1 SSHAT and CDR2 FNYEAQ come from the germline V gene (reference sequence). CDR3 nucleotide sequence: TGTGCTAGCAGCTTATCTGGCAGCTACGAGCAGTACTTC. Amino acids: CASSLSGSYEQYF.

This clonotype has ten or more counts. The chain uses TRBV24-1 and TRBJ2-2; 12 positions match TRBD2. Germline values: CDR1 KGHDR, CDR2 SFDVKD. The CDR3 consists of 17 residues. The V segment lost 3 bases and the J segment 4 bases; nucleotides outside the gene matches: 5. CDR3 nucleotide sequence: TGTGCCACCAGTGATCATGGACTAGCGGGACTCACCGGGGAGCTGTTTTTT. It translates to CATSDHGLAGLTGELFF.

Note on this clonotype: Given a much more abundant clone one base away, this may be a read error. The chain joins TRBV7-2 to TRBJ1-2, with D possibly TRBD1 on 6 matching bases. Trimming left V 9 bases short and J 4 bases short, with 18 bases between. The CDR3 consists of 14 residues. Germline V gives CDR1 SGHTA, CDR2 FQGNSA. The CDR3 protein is CARSASRDIYGYTF. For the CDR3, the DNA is TGTGCCAGGAGCGCGAGCCGGGACATCTATGGCTACACCTTC.

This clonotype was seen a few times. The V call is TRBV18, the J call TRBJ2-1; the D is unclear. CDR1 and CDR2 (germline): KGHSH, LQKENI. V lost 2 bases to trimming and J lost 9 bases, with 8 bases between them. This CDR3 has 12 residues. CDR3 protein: CASSPTQTEQFF. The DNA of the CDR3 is TGTGCCAGCTCACCAACACAGACTGAGCAGTTCTTC.

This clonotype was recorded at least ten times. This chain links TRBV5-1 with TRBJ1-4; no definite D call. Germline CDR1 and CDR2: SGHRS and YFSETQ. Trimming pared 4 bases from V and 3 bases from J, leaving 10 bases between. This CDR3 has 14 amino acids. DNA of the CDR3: TGCGCCAGCAGCCCCGCGACCTCTAATGAAAAACTGTTTTTT. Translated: CASSPATSNEKLFF.